These 18 T cell receptor beta chains were sequenced from one sample in a study of control samples from healthy donors and cancer patients. Repertoires were generated with immunoSEQ multiplex PCR, while TCRdb's copy carries only in-frame clones and drops some. The sample lists approximately 100,000 clones, roughly 92% occurring once. The sample comprised blood. These receptors all stem from a human donor in good health. The donor label of this sample is uncertain.

This clone appeared once. The V call is TRBV10-3, the J call TRBJ1-4; 7 positions agree with TRBD1. From germline, CDR1 is ENHRY and CDR2 SYGVKD. This CDR3 has 12 amino acids. The junction had 8 bases not matched to a gene; V was cut back by 11 bases and J by 8 bases. The CDR3 region is CAARDSGEKLFF. DNA of the CDR3: TGTGCCGCCCGGGACAGTGGGGAAAAACTGTTTTTT.

The chain recombines TRBV5-1 with TRBJ2-7; D possibly uses TRBD1 or TRBD2 (5 bases each). The CDR3 spans 14 residues. With 0 bases removed from V and 0 bases from J, the gap between germline ends came to 7 bases. Germline V gene data show CDR1 as SGHRS and CDR2 as YFSETQ. CDR3 DNA sequence: TGCGCCAGCAGCTTGGGGGGGTTCTCCTACGAGCAGTACTTC. It translates to CASSLGGFSYEQYF.

The V and J genes are TRBV5-5 and TRBJ1-5; 7 positions match TRBD1. Trimming at V came to 5 bases and at J to 4 bases, leaving 6 bases not matched to a gene. The CDR3 spans 14 residues. Germline V lookup: CDR1 SGHKS, CDR2 YYEKEE (reference sequence). The chain's CDR3 is CASRTGTDNQPQHF. CDR3 bases: TGTGCCAGCAGAACCGGGACAGATAATCAGCCCCAGCATTTT.

The chain combines TRBV15 with TRBJ2-1; D gene uncertain. The CDR3 has 14 amino acids. The germline CDR1 and CDR2 sequences are LNHNV and YYDKDF (reference sequence). V was trimmed by 3 bases and J by 7 bases, leaving 13 bases between them. CDR3 DNA sequence: TGTGCCACCAGCAGTCGCAAACTCGGTAATGAGCAGTTCTTC. Protein product: CATSSRKLGNEQFF.

The chain couples TRBV7-8 to TRBJ1-2, with no clear D. CDR1 SGHVS and CDR2 FQNEAQ come from the germline V gene. V shed 0 bases and J shed 4 bases, with 18 bases lying between them. This CDR3 contains 17 residues. DNA of the CDR3: TGTGCCAGCAGCTTAGCCCGTGCAGCTTCCCCAGGCTATGGCTACACCTTC. Translation: CASSLARAASPGYGYTF. Full variable domain (outside the CDR3, taken from reference TRBV7-8 and TRBJ1-2): GAGVSQSPRYKVAKRGQDVALRCDPISGHVSLFWYQQALGQGPEFLTYFQNEAQLDKSGLPSDRFFAERPEGSVSTLKIQRTQQEDSAVYLCASSLARAASPGYGYTFGSGTRLTVV.

This clone was counted only a few times. The V gene is TRBV30, the J gene TRBJ1-5; 7 nucleotides match TRBD1. CDR3 length: 15 amino acids. The germline CDR1 and CDR2 sequences are GTSNPN and SVGIG (reference sequence). The V segment lost 1 base and the J segment 5 bases; nucleotides outside the gene matches: 8. The CDR3 nucleotides are TGTGCCTGGAGTGGACAAGGGACAGAGTATCAGCCCCAGCATTTT. It yields the protein CAWSGQGTEYQPQHF.

The chain couples TRBV9 to TRBJ1-3, with D possibly being TRBD1 (5 bases). Trimming left V 3 bases short and J 4 bases short, with 17 bases between. The CDR3 extends over 16 amino acids. The germline gives CDR1 SGDLS, CDR2 YYNGEE. CDR3 sequence: CASSERDQGMGNTIYF. The DNA of the CDR3 is TGTGCCAGCAGCGAGAGAGACCAGGGTATGGGAAACACCATATATTTT.

Notes on this clone: An end of the junction differs from the germline gene, which may be a read error. The V call is TRBV2, the J call TRBJ1-5; 7 bases align to TRBD1. The length of the CDR3 is 14 residues. The V gene's germline CDR1 is SNHLY and CDR2 FYNNEI. The CDR3 sequence: CASSDWDSSQPQHF. The CDR3 coding sequence is TGTGCCAGCAGTGATTGGGACAGCAGTCAGCCCCAGCATTTT. Drawing the rest from reference TRBV2 and TRBJ1-5, the complete variable domain is EPEVTQTPSHQVTQMGQEVILRCVPISNHLYFYWYRQILGQKVEFLVSFYNNEISEKSEIFDDQFSVERPDGSNFTLKIRSTKLEDSAMYFCASSDWDSSQPQHFGDGTRLSIL.

The sample holds one count of this clone. V is TRBV18 and J is TRBJ1-1, with 7 bases fitting TRBD1. The CDR3 totals 15 residues. Germline trimming cut 5 bases from V and 8 bases from J; bases unmatched to any gene: 14. CDR1 and CDR2 from the germline V gene are KGHSH and LQKENI. CDR3 sequence (DNA): TGTGCCAGCTCATCGAGTACAGGGGCCCTCACCGAAGCTTTCTTT. Amino acid sequence: CASSSSTGALTEAFF.

V is TRBV30 and J is TRBJ1-2; D not resolved. Trimming pared 4 bases from V and 0 bases from J, leaving 9 bases between. This CDR3 spans 13 amino acids. Germline loops: CDR1 GTSNPN, CDR2 SVGIG (reference sequence). The DNA for the CDR3 is TGTGCCTGGATGCCGAGAGCTAACTATGGCTACACCTTC. This codes for CAWMPRANYGYTF.

The chain couples TRBV30 to TRBJ2-4, with D maybe TRBD2 (6 bases). Germline CDR1 is GTSNPN and CDR2 is SVGIG (reference sequence). The CDR3 consists of 13 residues. V was pared by 1 base and J by 5 bases, with 9 bases between. CDR3 region: CAWSGGVQNIQYF. The CDR3 region has the DNA TGTGCCTGGAGTGGGGGGGTCCAAAACATTCAGTACTTC.

The CDR3 is CASSQALSLNGYTF. The CDR3, as DNA: TGCGCCAGCAGCCAAGCTCTATCTTTAAATGGCTACACCTTC. V and J are TRBV4-1 and TRBJ1-2, with D unclear. V lost 1 base, J lost 6 bases, and 12 bases lay in between. This CDR3 is 14 amino acids long. The V gene's germline CDR1 is MGHRA and CDR2 YSYEKL.

J is TRBJ1-5 and V is TRBV5-8; TRBD1 is a possible D gene (5 bases). Germline V gene sequence: CDR1 SGHTS, CDR2 YDEGEE. The V end was cut by 4 bases, the J end by 3 bases, with 14 bases between. This CDR3 spans 15 amino acids. The CDR3 DNA sequence: TGTGCCAGCAGCCGGGGACTTCAAAACAATCAGCCCCAGCATTTT. Its protein is CASSRGLQNNQPQHF.

Here the CDR3 reads CASSATRRGDYNEQFF. CDR3 nucleotide sequence: TGTGCCAGCAGCGCCACACGGAGGGGGGACTACAATGAGCAGTTCTTC. This chain connects TRBV9 to TRBJ2-1; D might be TRBD1 or TRBD2, each matching 6 bases. The V end lost 3 bases, the J end lost 3 bases, and 16 bases lay between the germline ends. This CDR3 has 16 residues. The V gene's germline CDR1 is SGDLS and CDR2 YYNGEE.

This rearrangement joins TRBV19 to TRBJ1-5; TRBD1 might be the D (5 bases). Trimming shortened V by 7 bases and J by 2 bases, and 9 bases separated the two germline ends. This CDR3 contains 13 residues. Germline V gives CDR1 LNHDA, CDR2 SQIVND (reference sequence). This chain's CDR3 is CASTMGRNQPQHF. The CDR3 DNA reads TGTGCCAGTACTATGGGGCGCAATCAGCCCCAGCATTTT. Drawing the rest from reference TRBV19 and TRBJ1-5, the complete variable domain is DGGITQSPKYLFRKEGQNVTLSCEQNLNHDAMYWYRQDPGQGLRLIYYSQIVNDFQKGDIAEGYSVSREKKESFPLTVTSAQKNPTAFYLCASTMGRNQPQHFGDGTRLSIL.

The chain couples TRBV7-8 to TRBJ1-2; 9 bases line up with TRBD1. V dropped 5 bases and J dropped 8; count of bases not matched to a gene: 18. Germline lookup yields CDR1 SGHVS and CDR2 FQNEAQ. CDR3 length: 17 residues. The CDR3 is CASSLSAGTGQGGGYTF. CDR3 nucleotide sequence: TGTGCCAGCAGCCTATCGGCCGGAACGGGACAGGGTGGCGGCTACACCTTC.

The V gene is TRBV6-5, the J gene TRBJ2-5; maybe TRBD1 (6 bases). V was shortened by 6 bases and J by 4 bases, with 18 bases between the two germline ends. CDR3 length: 15 residues. CDR1 and CDR2 (germline): MNHEY, SVGAGI. The CDR3 sequence is CASRTQGTPLETQYF. CDR3 coding DNA: TGTGCCAGCAGAACACAGGGTACCCCCTTAGAGACCCAGTACTTC.

The chain employs TRBV5-1 and TRBJ1-4; 11 bases agree with TRBD1. Trimming removed 3 bases from V and 8 bases from J; junction bases left unmatched: 6. Germline CDR1 and CDR2: SGHRS and YFSETQ. The CDR3 is 15 residues long. CDR3 sequence: CASSWTGGAREKLFF. In DNA, the CDR3 is TGCGCCAGCAGCTGGACAGGGGGCGCTCGGGAAAAACTGTTTTTT.